This TCR beta chain was captured by sequencing in a study of Graves' ophthalmopathy and Graves' hyperthyroidism. Findings of the study overall: A majority of expanded thyroid clonotypes exceeding 0.001 frequency were likewise present in blood.

Amplification of TCR beta CDR3 regions used RNA transcripts. An initial RT-PCR round employing HTBI primers preceded a second-round multiplex PCR. TCRdb analysed the multiplex PCR reads with MiXCR anew, one entry per CDR3 protein. This table holds a few hundred thousand distinct CDR3 sequences, about 22% found once. The sample holds many counts of this clonotype. Its specificity is unknown. Diagnoses were established from clinical symptoms, serum thyroxine, TRAb, thyroid ultrasound and orbital computed tomography. The CDR3 is made up of 15 amino acids. Trimming at V came to 2 bases and at J to 4 bases, leaving 4 bases not matched to a gene. Germline V gene data show CDR1 as MNHEY and CDR2 as SVGAGI.

The TCR comes from a woman in her fifties or sixties with Graves' ophthalmopathy. Sequencing was performed on peripheral blood. The gene calls are TRBV6-5 and TRBJ1-5, with 8 nucleotides matching TRBD1. The CDR3, as DNA: TGTGCCAGCAGTTACCGTGGACAGGGAAATCAGCCCCAGCATTTT. Translating it yields CASSYRGQGNQPQHF.